This T cell receptor beta chain is drawn from a study of T cells after somatic rescue of genetic block (dated by TCRdb to the early 2020s). Turning to the overall study: The study assessed how robust, over the long term, a T-cell system was when the system had developed through somatic rescue of a genetic block in T-cell development.

Library prep was done by the immunoSEQ multiplex PCR assay. What TCRdb holds here is the immuneACCESS table cut down to in-frame rearrangements. Part of the clones is not present; checked against another copy, under half of the missing clones reflect an unresolved V gene, and the others are unexplained. The sample table lists over 9,000 clones, around 84% of them with a count of one. The ten largest clones capture 7% to 10% of the sample. For CDR1 and CDR2, the germline V gene lists MDHEN and SYDVKM. CDR3 length: 14 amino acids, cysteine to phenylalanine. The CDR3 DNA has 42 bases and is translated from base 1. V is reduced by 7 bases and J by 1 base, leaving a spacing of 10 bases between them. By sample share, this clone is medium-sized (0.01 to 0.1%). The antigen this receptor binds is unknown. No much larger clone exists at a distance of one base, and base qualities are not known.

This receptor chain uses TRBV28 and TRBJ1-4; no D gene call is confident. Material: peripheral blood mononuclear cells (PBMCs). This TCR was sampled from a boy aged 5-17 years. CDR3 region: CASTKGLTNEKLFF. The sequenced DNA is TGTGCCAGCACGAAAGGCTTAACTAATGAAAAACTGTTTTTT.